This T cell receptor beta chain is from a study of molecular identifiers for immune sequencing clone quantification. It was from about 19,000 to 1,100,000 sorted cells, with 10%, 30% or 50% RNA, that naive CD8 libraries came. Sorting captured naive CD8 T cells as CD8+CD4-CCR7+CD45RA+. V lost 6 bases, J lost 2 bases, and 16 bases stayed unmatched. Germline V gene sequence: CDR1 MNHEY, CDR2 SVGAGI. The CDR3 covers 18 residues. Previously described methods and listed TCR primers produced bulk TCR libraries. In TCRdb, the PCR reads were re-called with MiXCR into one record per CDR3 protein. This sample carries roughly 100,000 distinct CDR3 sequences, 30% to 45% of them seen once, and the ten largest clones take over 8%.

The sequenced sample consisted of naive CD8+ T cells from blood, with Jurkat cell RNA spiked in. The subset here: FACS-sorted CD8+CD4-CCR7+CD45RA+ naive T cells. The origin of this receptor is a human donor in good health. Some libraries in this study had Jurkat cell RNA spiked in. The rearrangement joins TRBV6-5 to TRBJ2-5; 9 bases match TRBD2. The CDR3, as DNA: TGTGCCAGCAGCAACCTGAGTCGGCTAGCGGGATTACAAGAGACCCAGTACTTC. This translates into CASSNLSRLAGLQETQYF.